This is a list of T cell receptor beta chains from one sample in a study of T cells in Graves' hyperthyroidism and ophthalmopathy. A single record per CDR3 protein comes from TCRdb applying MiXCR to the multiplex PCR reads. The table includes 250,000 to 400,000 distinct CDR3 sequences, around 15% detected once. The sample comprised blood. The receptors originated from a woman aged 40 to 55 with Graves' ophthalmopathy. Each CDR3 is given with its conserved first and last residue. Each record gives: J gene, V gene, D gene, clone size, CDR3 DNA, CDR3 protein. D genes are given only for firm matches. Not every row has a clone size; where given, it reads once, few, many or a size class.

TRBJ2-7 TRBV7-2 TRBD1 NA TGTGCCGGCAGCTTAGAACAGGGGGGTTACGAGCAGTACTTC CAGSLEQGGYEQYF
TRBJ1-2 TRBV6-5 NA NA TGTGCCAGCAGTTACGATGGGGTCCGAGATGGCTACACCTTC CASSYDGVRDGYTF
TRBJ1-3 TRBV18 NA few TGTGCCAGCTCGGGAGGCCTTCCCTCTGGAAACACCATATATTTT CASSGGLPSGNTIYF
TRBJ2-5 TRBV7-2 NA many TGTGCCAGCAGCTTAGCCGGCCATATGGTGGGAGAGACCCAGTACTTC CASSLAGHMVGETQYF
TRBJ1-4 TRBV18 NA few TGTGCCAGCTCACCCCCCGATGGACGAAAACTGTTTTTT CASSPPDGRKLFF
TRBJ2-1 TRBV14 TRBD2 many TGTGCCAGCAGTCTGCCGGGGGGGGATTACAATGAGCAGTTCTTC CASSLPGGDYNEQFF
TRBJ1-1 TRBV12-3/TRBV12-4 TRBD1 many TGTGCCAGCGGGACGACAGGGGCAGGCACTGAAGCTTTCTTT CASGTTGAGTEAFF
TRBJ2-7 TRBV27 NA NA TGTGCCAGCAGTTTAAATCTCCTCCGTCGAAGTCTTTCAATAGCCCCGTACGAGCAGTACTTC CASSLNLLRRSLSIAPYEQYF
TRBJ1-2 TRBV29-1 NA many TGCAGCGTTTGGGGAATGACTACTAACTATGGCTACACCTTC CSVWGMTTNYGYTF
TRBJ2-1 TRBV5-1 NA few TGCGCCAGCAGCCTGGCCGACGGTGGGTCCTACAATGAGCAGTTCTTC CASSLADGGSYNEQFF
TRBJ1-4 TRBV6-1 NA many TGTGCCAGTGGCCGGACGGTTGAAAAACTGTTTTTT CASGRTVEKLFF
TRBJ2-3 TRBV3-1 TRBD2 NA TGTGCCAGCAGCCGGACTAGCGGGGGGGTAGAGAGTGATACGCAGTATTTT CASSRTSGGVESDTQYF
TRBJ2-5 TRBV19 NA NA TGTGCCAGTAGTATTTCCGGATTAGCGGACCTCGGGGGAGAGACCCAGTACTTC CASSISGLADLGGETQYF
TRBJ2-5 TRBV12-3/TRBV12-4 TRBD2 many TGTGCCAGCAGTTTCGTTGGGAGCGGGAGAGGGGAGACCCAGTACTTC CASSFVGSGRGETQYF
TRBJ2-7 TRBV2 TRBD2 many TGTGCCAGCACCGGGACTAGAGGCTACGAGCAGTACTTC CASTGTRGYEQYF
TRBJ2-1 TRBV6-1 NA many TGTGCCAGCAGTCACAGAGGGTACAATGAGCAGTTCTTC CASSHRGYNEQFF
TRBJ1-3 TRBV3-1 NA NA TGTGCCAGCAGCCAAGCAGGGGCTGGAAACACCATATATTTT CASSQAGAGNTIYF
TRBJ2-1 TRBV12-3/TRBV12-4 NA many TGTGCCAGCAGTTCCCCCGGACTCGTCCCTTCTTACAATGAGCAGTTCTTC CASSSPGLVPSYNEQFF
TRBJ2-7 TRBV27 TRBD1 many TGTGCCAGCAGTTTATCAGGACAGGGTCCATCCTACGAGCAGTACTTC CASSLSGQGPSYEQYF
TRBJ1-5 TRBV3-1 TRBD1 few TGTGCCAGCAGCCAAACAGGGGGCCGAAATCAGCCCCAGCATTTT CASSQTGGRNQPQHF
TRBJ1-2 TRBV30 TRBD1 few TGTGCCTGGAGACTCTTCGGACAGGGAGGAGGCTACACCTTC CAWRLFGQGGGYTF
TRBJ2-1 TRBV4-1 TRBD2 NA TGCGCCAGCAGCCAAGATCCGGGGGCGGTCGCTAGCGGGAGTCCCTACAATGAGCAGTTCTTC CASSQDPGAVASGSPYNEQFF
TRBJ2-7 TRBV11-2 TRBD1 many TGTGCCAGCAGCTTAGAGACAGGGACCGAGCAGTACTTC CASSLETGTEQYF
TRBJ1-1 TRBV19 NA few TGTGCCAGTAGTATACCGAACATGAACACTGAAGCTTTCTTT CASSIPNMNTEAFF
TRBJ1-1 TRBV27 TRBD1 few TGTGCCAGCAGTTTCAGCAGACAGGGCGGCACTGAAGCTTTCTTT CASSFSRQGGTEAFF
TRBJ2-7 TRBV20-1 NA few TGCAGTGCTACCCCCCCAGACCGCCTAACCTACGAGCAGTACTTC CSATPPDRLTYEQYF
TRBJ2-5 TRBV7-8 NA many TGTGCCAGCAGCTTAAGCCAGGGGGAGACCCAGTACTTC CASSLSQGETQYF
TRBJ1-1 TRBV19 TRBD1 many TGTGCCAGTGGGGACAGGAGAACTGAAGCTTTCTTT CASGDRRTEAFF
TRBJ2-1 TRBV11-2 TRBD2 NA TGTGCCAGCAGCTTAGGACGGACCCTACCAGGGAGGGATGAGCAGTTCTTC CASSLGRTLPGRDEQFF
TRBJ1-1 TRBV12-3/TRBV12-4 NA few TGTGCCAGCAGTTTAGTTGCGGGAGGGGGGACTGAAGCTTTCTTT CASSLVAGGGTEAFF
TRBJ1-2 TRBV20-1 TRBD1 many TGCAGTGCTAGAGGGGACAGGGGCTATGGCTACACCTTC CSARGDRGYGYTF
TRBJ2-1 TRBV9 NA many TGTGCCAGCAGCGACCAAAGCACCAACTACAATGAGCAGTTCTTC CASSDQSTNYNEQFF
TRBJ1-2 TRBV20-1 TRBD1 many TGCAGTACACGACAGGGTGGTAACTATGGCTACACCTTC CSTRQGGNYGYTF
TRBJ1-2 TRBV6-5 NA many TGTGCCAGCAGTTACTCGGGGGGCCTCGGCTACACCTTC CASSYSGGLGYTF
TRBJ2-1 TRBV13 TRBD1 NA TGTGCCAGCAGCTTAGGCCCGATAATTAGGGACAGCGATGAGCAGTTCTTC CASSLGPIIRDSDEQFF
TRBJ2-1 TRBV20-1 NA few TGCAGTGCTAGTCCTAGAGCCAATGAGCAGTTCTTC CSASPRANEQFF
TRBJ1-2 TRBV19 TRBD1 NA TGTGCCAGTAGCACACAGGGGGCTGGGGACTATGGCTACACCTTC CASSTQGAGDYGYTF